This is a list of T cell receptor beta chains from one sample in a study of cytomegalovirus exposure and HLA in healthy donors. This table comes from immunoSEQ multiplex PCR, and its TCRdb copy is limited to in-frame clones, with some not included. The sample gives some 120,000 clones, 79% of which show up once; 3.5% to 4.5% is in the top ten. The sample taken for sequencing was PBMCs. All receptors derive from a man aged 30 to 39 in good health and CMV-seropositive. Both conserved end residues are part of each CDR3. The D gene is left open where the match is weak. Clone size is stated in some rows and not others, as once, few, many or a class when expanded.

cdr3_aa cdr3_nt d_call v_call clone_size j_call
CASSFMGSGTGELFF TGTGCCAGCAGTTTCATGGGTTCGGGCACCGGGGAGCTGTTTTTT . TRBV28 . TRBJ2-2
CASGFRLAGANNEQFF TGCGCCAGCGGCTTCCGGCTAGCGGGGGCCAACAATGAGCAGTTCTTC TRBD2 TRBV5-1 . TRBJ2-1
CASSLSGIPTEAFF TGTGCCAGCAGCTTGTCAGGGATCCCGACTGAAGCTTTCTTT . TRBV7-8 . TRBJ1-1
CASSQDRGRGFYGYTF TGCGCCAGCAGCCAAGATCGCGGCAGGGGATTCTATGGCTACACCTTC . TRBV4-3 . TRBJ1-2
CASSVDGRMGYGYTF TGTGCCAGCAGCGTTGACGGGAGGATGGGCTATGGCTACACCTTC . TRBV5-4 . TRBJ1-2
CAWSVLRGHYSPLHF TGTGCCTGGAGTGTCCTCAGGGGACACTATTCACCCCTCCACTTT . TRBV30 few TRBJ1-6
CASSQEPGGPPFSTDTQYF TGCGCCAGCAGCCAAGAGCCCGGGGGGCCCCCGTTTAGCACAGATACGCAGTATTTT . TRBV4-3 . TRBJ2-3
CSVGTDHNSPLHF TGCAGCGTTGGGACAGACCATAATTCACCCCTCCACTTT . TRBV29-1 . TRBJ1-6
CASRVGGSGSYHEQYF TGTGCCAGCAGGGTTGGGGGTAGCGGGAGTTATCACGAGCAGTACTTC TRBD2 TRBV6-6 . TRBJ2-7
CASSWTGTRIMNTEAFF TGTGCCAGTAGTTGGACAGGGACACGTATCATGAACACTGAAGCTTTCTTT TRBD1 TRBV19 . TRBJ1-1
CASSLRASNEKLFF TGTGCCAGCAGCCTGCGGGCCAGTAATGAAAAACTGTTTTTT . TRBV11-2 . TRBJ1-4
CASSQTTGGLDEQYF TGCGCCAGCAGCCAAACTACAGGGGGCTTGGACGAGCAGTACTTC TRBD1 TRBV4-1 . TRBJ2-7
CASSVQFSEAFF TGTGCCAGCAGCGTACAGTTTTCTGAAGCTTTCTTT . TRBV7-2 . TRBJ1-1
CASSSAGAGDTEAFF TGCGCCAGCAGCTCGGCGGGGGCCGGGGACACTGAAGCTTTCTTT . TRBV5-1 few TRBJ1-1
CASSLGDRGIYEQYF TGTGCCAGCAGTTTGGGGGACAGGGGTATCTACGAGCAGTACTTC TRBD1 TRBV27 . TRBJ2-7
CASGLQTSQETQYF TGTGCCAGCGGGCTTCAAACCTCCCAAGAGACCCAGTACTTC . TRBV2 . TRBJ2-5
CASRPRDKLNTEAFF TGTGCCAGCAGACCCCGGGATAAACTAAACACTGAAGCTTTCTTT . TRBV7-9 . TRBJ1-1
CASSTTPGGEQYF TGTGCCAGCAGCACCACCCCCGGGGGCGAGCAGTACTTC . TRBV9 . TRBJ2-7
CASSYAGKNIQYF TGTGCCAGCAGTTATGCCGGCAAAAACATTCAGTACTTC . TRBV6-5 . TRBJ2-4
CASSVDRGWETQYF TGTGCCAGCAGCGTCGACAGGGGTTGGGAGACCCAGTACTTC TRBD1 TRBV9 . TRBJ2-5
CASSEFRGATGELFF TGTGCCAGCAGTGAATTCAGGGGAGCCACCGGGGAGCTGTTTTTT . TRBV25-1 few TRBJ2-2
CASSMIGAGESYEQYF TGTGCCAGCAGTATGATTGGTGCGGGAGAGTCCTACGAGCAGTACTTC TRBD2 TRBV27 . TRBJ2-7
CASSFMGRTSETQYF TGTGCCAGCAGCTTCATGGGGCGGACGTCAGAGACCCAGTACTTC . TRBV13 . TRBJ2-5
CASSLWTSGSEQYF TGTGCCAGCAGCCTCTGGACTAGCGGGAGCGAGCAGTACTTC TRBD2 TRBV27 . TRBJ2-7
CASSSSPGFTDTQYF TGTGCCAGCAGCTCGAGCCCGGGATTTACAGATACGCAGTATTTT . TRBV7-2 . TRBJ2-3
CASSLRSLGGVGGYTF TGTGCCAGCAGCTTACGGTCCTTAGGGGGCGTAGGGGGCTACACCTTC TRBD1 TRBV7-2 . TRBJ1-2
CASSLTGGNTEAFF TGTGCCAGCAGCTTGACAGGGGGGAACACTGAAGCTTTCTTT TRBD1 TRBV7-3 . TRBJ1-1
CAWGPPLPAPEQFF TGTGCCTGGGGCCCGCCCCTTCCCGCCCCTGAGCAGTTCTTC . TRBV30 . TRBJ2-1
CASSPGLPSYESEQFF TGTGCCAGCTCACCCGGACTGCCCTCTTATGAGAGTGAGCAGTTCTTC . TRBV18 few TRBJ2-1
CAISALPNTGELFF TGTGCCATCTCTGCGCTGCCGAACACCGGGGAGCTGTTTTTT . TRBV10-3 . TRBJ2-2
CASSLARTGNWETQYF TGTGCCAGCAGCTTAGCCAGGACAGGGAACTGGGAGACCCAGTACTTC TRBD1 TRBV7-2 . TRBJ2-5
CASSPRQGYYEQYF TGTGCCAGCAGCCCCCGACAGGGGTACTACGAGCAGTACTTC TRBD1 TRBV7-2 . TRBJ2-7
CASSTSPGFADTQYF TGTGCCAGTAGCACCAGCCCAGGGTTCGCAGATACGCAGTATTTT . TRBV19 . TRBJ2-3
CASSLGGQVAYEQYF TGTGCCAGCAGCTTAGGGGGACAGGTAGCCTACGAGCAGTACTTC TRBD1 TRBV7-2 . TRBJ2-7
CASSLPGTSVNNEQFF TGTGCCAGCAGCCTACCTGGAACTAGCGTGAACAATGAGCAGTTCTTC TRBD2 TRBV5-4 few TRBJ2-1
CASTRGGGRTNEKLFF TGTGCCAGCACAAGAGGGGGGGGTAGAACTAATGAAAAACTGTTTTTT . TRBV28 once TRBJ1-4
CASSYSGLSGANGLTF TGTGCCAGCAGTTACTCGGGCCTCTCTGGGGCCAACGGCCTGACTTTC . TRBV6-5 . TRBJ2-6
CARTGKNIQYF TGTGCCAGGACGGGAAAAAACATTCAGTACTTC . TRBV7-2 . TRBJ2-4
CASSLGSGGEYENEQFF TGTGCCAGCAGCTTAGGTAGCGGGGGAGAGTACGAAAATGAGCAGTTCTTC TRBD2 TRBV7-3 . TRBJ2-1
CASSAGTNEKLFF TGTGCCAGCAGTGCGGGGACTAATGAAAAACTGTTTTTT . TRBV27 . TRBJ1-4
CASSLGPGVTEAFF TGCGCCAGCAGCTTGGGCCCAGGGGTCACTGAAGCTTTCTTT . TRBV5-1 few TRBJ1-1
CASGFGSGYEQYF TGTGCCAGCGGGTTTGGTAGCGGATACGAGCAGTACTTC . TRBV28 . TRBJ2-7
CASSALAAQETQYF TGTGCCAGCAGCGCACTAGCGGCCCAAGAGACCCAGTACTTC TRBD2 TRBV9 . TRBJ2-5
CASSLDGRTETNYGYTF TGTGCCAGCAGCTTAGATGGAAGGACAGAGACTAACTATGGCTACACCTTC . TRBV11-2 . TRBJ1-2
CASSPRVYSNTGELFF TGTGCCAGCAGCCCACGGGTTTACTCGAACACCGGGGAGCTGTTTTTT . TRBV7-2 . TRBJ2-2
CASSHGLAGARTQYF TGCGCCAGCAGCCACGGACTAGCGGGGGCCCGTACGCAGTATTTT TRBD2 TRBV4-1 . TRBJ2-3